One and the same sample provided the 16 T cell receptor beta chains below, sequenced in a study of cytotoxic CD8 clonotypes in ibrutinib-treated CLL. Measured with immunoSEQ multiplex PCR; TCRdb has only the in-frame clones, and not every one. The sample consists of some 130,000 clones, approximately 83% of them appearing once. The sequencing here drew on PBMCs, taken after 24 months of ibrutinib treatment. The receptors originated from a human donor with chronic lymphocytic leukemia.

The chain has TRBV25-1 and TRBJ1-2; the match to TRBD1 covers 8 bases. The J segment lost 6 bases and the V segment lost 2 bases, leaving 14 bases of the junction unmatched. The germline gives CDR1 MGHDK, CDR2 SYGVNS. The CDR3 consists of 17 residues. The CDR3 loop reads CASSELDPRTGGDGYTF. Written as DNA, the CDR3 is TGTGCCAGCAGTGAACTAGATCCTCGTACAGGGGGAGATGGCTACACCTTC.

The chain links TRBV27 to TRBJ1-6; D unclear. The germline V gene encodes CDR1 MNHEY and CDR2 SMNVEV (reference sequence). V lost 5 bases to trimming and J lost 2 bases, with 1 base between them. The CDR3 consists of 12 residues. CDR3 nucleotide sequence: TGTGCCAGCAGTACCTATAATTCACCCCTCCACTTT. Amino acid sequence: CASSTYNSPLHF.

This clone appeared a single time. This chain uses TRBV5-1 with TRBJ2-1; TRBD2 aligns across 9 bases. J was trimmed by 3 bases and V by 0 bases; bases with no gene match: 10. Germline V lookup: CDR1 SGHRS, CDR2 YFSETQ. There are 18 residues in the CDR3. As DNA, the CDR3 is TGCGCCAGCAGCTTGGGCGGAGGAGCGGGGGGCTTCTACAATGAGCAGTTCTTC. This gives the protein CASSLGGGAGGFYNEQFF.

CDR3 coding DNA: TGCAGCGTTGGGGGAGGGACAGGGGTAGAGACCCAGTACTTC. Translating it yields CSVGGGTGVETQYF. This chain links TRBV29-1 with TRBJ2-5, with 10 positions matching TRBD1. Trimming removed 4 bases from V and 4 bases from J; junction bases left unmatched: 6. Per the germline V gene, CDR1 is SQVTM and CDR2 is ANQGSEA. The CDR3 totals 14 residues.

The chain has TRBV25-1 and TRBJ2-7; D remains ambiguous. Looked up from germline, CDR1 is MGHDK and CDR2 is SYGVNS. This CDR3 region has 15 residues. The ends were cut back, 6 bases at V and 3 bases at J, with 18 bases in the middle. CDR3 in amino acids: CASRATLDPFYEQYF. The CDR3 DNA sequence: TGTGCCAGCAGGGCGACCTTGGACCCCTTCTACGAGCAGTACTTC.

The chain joins TRBV7-2 to TRBJ2-7; perhaps TRBD1 as D (6 bases). The V and J ends lost 1 base and 1 base respectively, with 11 bases between them. CDR1 is SGHTA, CDR2 FQGNSA, per germline. The CDR3 contains 15 residues. The CDR3 bases are TGTGCCAGCAGCTTAGATGGGGGCAGATCCTACGAGCAGTACTTC. As protein: CASSLDGGRSYEQYF.

This clone showed up just once. The chain uses TRBV19 and TRBJ1-1, with TRBD1 identical over 9 bases. With V trimmed by 7 bases and J by 4 bases, 10 bases remained unmatched. Germline V CDR1 and CDR2: LNHDA, SQIVND (reference sequence). The length of the CDR3 is 15 residues. CDR3 bases: TGTGCCAGTATGCCGGGACAGGGTAGGAGCACTGAAGCTTTCTTT. It translates to CASMPGQGRSTEAFF.

The genes are TRBV18 and TRBJ2-1, with D perhaps TRBD1 or TRBD2 (5 bases each). Trimming cost V 5 bases and J 4 bases, with 15 bases left between them. Germline CDR1 reads KGHSH; CDR2 reads LQKENI. The CDR3 runs to 15 residues. CDR3 DNA: TGTGCCAGCTCAAAAGGGTGGGACCGTTACAATGAGCAGTTCTTC. Protein product: CASSKGWDRYNEQFF.

In this sample, this clone turned up once. This chain connects TRBV7-9 to TRBJ2-7; 12 nucleotides line up with TRBD2. Germline CDR1 and CDR2: SEHNR and FQNEAQ (reference sequence). With 5 bases clipped from V and 6 bases from J, the junction kept 5 bases outside the gene matches. CDR3 length: 14 residues. CDR3 amino acids: CASSRLAGDGEQYF. The CDR3 bases are TGTGCCAGCAGCCGACTAGCGGGAGACGGCGAGCAGTACTTC.

The chain joins TRBV7-2 to TRBJ2-1, with D hard to call. CDR3 length: 16 residues. In germline, CDR1 is SGHTA, CDR2 FQGNSA. Trimming left V 0 bases short and J 5 bases short, with 14 bases between. This CDR3 is CASSLAAAVRNNEQFF. CDR3 bases: TGTGCCAGCAGCTTAGCGGCGGCGGTGCGGAACAATGAGCAGTTCTTC.

DNA of the CDR3: TGTGCCAGCAGCTCCCAGACAGGGGGTCACTCCTACGAGCAGTACTTC. Translating gives CASSSQTGGHSYEQYF. The chain links TRBV7-9 to TRBJ2-7; 9 bases map to TRBD1. The J segment lost 0 bases and the V segment lost 4 bases, leaving 7 bases of the junction unmatched. The length of the CDR3 is 16 residues. CDR1 is SEHNR and CDR2 is FQNEAQ in the germline V gene (reference sequence).

V usage is TRBV28 and J usage is TRBJ1-2; the D gene is possibly TRBD1 (5 bases). This CDR3 spans 12 amino acids. Trimming removed 5 bases at V and 7 bases at J, with 11 bases between. From germline, CDR1 is MDHEN and CDR2 SYDVKM. CDR3 amino acids: CASSTGQAGYTF. Written as DNA, the CDR3 is TGTGCCAGCAGTACGGGGCAGGCTGGCTACACCTTC.

This chain links TRBV7-2 with TRBJ2-1; tentative D call: TRBD2 (5 bases). V lost 5 bases, J lost 0 bases, and 8 bases lay in between. Germline CDR1 SGHTA, CDR2 FQGNSA. CDR3 length: 14 residues. CDR3 bases: TGTGCCAGCAGCCCCAGCGGCTCCTACAATGAGCAGTTCTTC. This translates into CASSPSGSYNEQFF.

The V and J genes are TRBV5-1 and TRBJ1-1; D is unclear. Trimming pared 6 bases from V and 1 base from J, leaving 7 bases between. Germline V CDR1 and CDR2: SGHRS, YFSETQ. The length of the CDR3 is 12 residues. The CDR3 nucleotides are TGCGCCAGCAAGGTCGGGAACACTGAAGCTTTCTTT. Translation: CASKVGNTEAFF.

This chain connects TRBV27 to TRBJ1-2; D unclear. This CDR3 contains 16 residues. The V gene's germline CDR1 is MNHEY and CDR2 SMNVEV (reference sequence). V dropped 1 base and J dropped 2 bases, with 14 bases sitting between them. CDR3 DNA sequence: TGTGCCAGCAGTTTATTAGGCGTTGGCGAAAACTATGGCTACACCTTC. Protein product: CASSLLGVGENYGYTF.

This clone has a handful of counts. This chain connects TRBV5-1 to TRBJ2-7; D ambiguous. The CDR3 sequence is 11 residues long. Trimming cost V 2 bases and J 0 bases, with 0 bases left between them. Germline CDR1 is SGHRS and CDR2 is YFSETQ. Here the CDR3 reads CASSFSYEQYF. CDR3 DNA: TGCGCCAGCAGCTTCTCCTACGAGCAGTACTTC.